What follows are 7 T cell receptor beta chains derived from one specimen sequenced in a study of blood T cell repertoires in COVID-19. Only in-frame clones appear in the TCRdb table, and some are missing; sequencing was by immunoSEQ multiplex PCR. The table includes 150,000 to 200,000 clones, around 83% detected once. The source material was peripheral blood. The receptors were gathered from a woman at least 80 years old in a cohort sampled during active or convalescent COVID-19.

This chain connects TRBV10-3 to TRBJ2-3; TRBD2 aligns across 7 bases. Germline CDR1 reads ENHRY; CDR2 reads SYGVKD. Losses at the gene ends were 8 bases for V and 5 bases for J; bases not matched to a gene: 4. The CDR3 loop spans 12 amino acids. CDR3 bases: TGTGCCATCTCCAGCGGGGAAGATACGCAGTATTTT. Its protein product is CAISSGEDTQYF.

V usage is TRBV6-5 and J usage is TRBJ2-7, with D perhaps matching TRBD1 (5 bases). The germline gives CDR1 MNHEY, CDR2 SVGAGI. Trimming took 6 bases from V and 5 from J, leaving 11 bases between them. This CDR3 has 12 amino acids. CDR3 nucleotide sequence: TGTGCCAGCAGCCAAAACAGGCACGAGCAGTACTTC. It encodes CASSQNRHEQYF.

J is TRBJ1-5 and V is TRBV10-2; 8 bases line up with TRBD1. This CDR3 has 14 residues. From germline, CDR1 is WSHSY and CDR2 SAAADI. The junction had 6 bases not matched to a gene; V was cut back by 8 bases and J by 3 bases. The DNA for the CDR3 is TGCGCCAGCCAGGGGGCAGGGAACAATCAGCCCCAGCATTTT. Its protein is CASQGAGNNQPQHF.

The rearrangement links TRBV2 to TRBJ2-3; D may be TRBD2 (6 bases). The germline V gene has CDR1 SNHLY and CDR2 FYNNEI. V was clipped by 5 bases and J by 0 bases, with 15 bases between them. The CDR3 spans 16 residues. The CDR3 sequence is CASSFHPSGSTDTQYF. In DNA, the CDR3 is TGTGCCAGCAGTTTTCACCCAAGCGGGAGCACAGATACGCAGTATTTT. Full variable domain (outside the CDR3, taken from reference TRBV2 and TRBJ2-3): EPEVTQTPSHQVTQMGQEVILRCVPISNHLYFYWYRQILGQKVEFLVSFYNNEISEKSEIFDDQFSVERPDGSNFTLKIRSTKLEDSAMYFCASSFHPSGSTDTQYFGPGTRLTVL.

Only a few counts were recorded for this clone. V usage is TRBV7-8 and J usage is TRBJ2-1; 11 positions agree with TRBD2. This CDR3 has 15 amino acids. Germline V gene lookup returns CDR1 SGHVS and CDR2 FQNEAQ. V lost 3 bases and J lost 4; bases outside the gene matches: 2. The CDR3 sequence is CASSFGTSGYNEQFF. The CDR3 DNA reads TGTGCCAGCAGCTTCGGGACTAGCGGTTACAATGAGCAGTTCTTC.

This chain joins TRBV6-4 and TRBJ2-3, with D perhaps matching TRBD1 (6 bases). Deletions cut 5 bases from V and 2 bases from J, with 17 bases between. The CDR3 has 16 amino acids. Germline loops: CDR1 MRHNA, CDR2 SNTAGT. The CDR3 sequence: CASSKTGFAATDTQYF. The CDR3 DNA follows: TGTGCCAGCAGTAAGACAGGTTTCGCGGCCACAGATACGCAGTATTTT.

This clone appeared a few times. The chain links TRBV6-5 to TRBJ2-7, with a possible D match to TRBD1 (5 bases). Germline V gene sequence: CDR1 MNHEY, CDR2 SVGAGI. V was pared by 5 bases and J by 4 bases, with 15 bases between. The CDR3 runs 14 residues. CDR3 sequence (DNA): TGTGCCAGCAGTCTTGACAGCAATAGATACGAGCAGTACTTC. This codes for CASSLDSNRYEQYF.